Listed here are 30 T cell receptor beta chains from one sample, sequenced in a study of blood T cell repertoires in COVID-19. Sequenced by immunoSEQ multiplex PCR; TCRdb stores in-frame clones only, minus some. The profile shows 70,000 to 95,000 clones, around 78% of them singletons. The sequencing input was peripheral blood. The receptors here all came from a man aged 55 to 69 with COVID-19, enrolled during active disease.

The CDR3 nucleotides are TGTGCCAGTACCACGAAGCCATACGCGAATGAGCAGTTCTTC. Protein product: CASTTKPYANEQFF. This sequence joins TRBV19 and TRBJ2-1, with unresolved D. Germline V gene data show CDR1 as LNHDA and CDR2 as SQIVND (reference sequence). The CDR3 extends over 14 amino acids. V lost 7 bases and J lost 7, with 17 bases in between.

Remarks on this clone: The junction does not match germline at one end; this may be a read error. The chain employs TRBV7-7 and TRBJ2-5; 10 nucleotides match TRBD2. Germline CDR1 SSHAT, CDR2 FNYEAQ (reference sequence). The CDR3 length is 16 residues. DNA for the CDR3: TGTGCTAGCAGCTTGGTAGCGGGGGGTATCCAAGAGACCCAGTACTTC. Translating gives CASSLVAGGIQETQYF.

This chain uses TRBV11-2 with TRBJ1-1; no definite D call. CDR1 is SGHAT and CDR2 is FQNNGV in the germline V gene. V was clipped by 3 bases and J by 5 bases, with 10 bases between them. The CDR3 is 13 amino acids. Here the CDR3 reads CASSFPSTTEAFF. CDR3 coding DNA: TGTGCCAGCAGCTTCCCCTCGACTACTGAAGCTTTCTTT.

The chain combines TRBV14 with TRBJ1-2; TRBD1 aligns across 7 bases. The V gene end was trimmed by 1 base and the J gene end by 7 bases; junction bases not matched to a gene: 6. Germline CDR1 reads SGHDN; CDR2 reads FVKESK. CDR3 size: 14 residues. CDR3 DNA: TGTGCCAGCAGCCAAGGACAGGGTTTTGGTGGCTACACCTTC. As protein: CASSQGQGFGGYTF.

This chain uses TRBV7-2 with TRBJ2-7; TRBD2 matches at 11 bases. V lost 0 bases, J lost 1 base, and 2 bases stayed unmatched. Germline V gene lookup returns CDR1 SGHTA and CDR2 FQGNSA. CDR3 length: 16 residues. The CDR3, as DNA: TGTGCCAGCAGCTTAGCGGGACTAGCGGCATCCTACGAGCAGTACTTC. It translates to CASSLAGLAASYEQYF.

The chain carries TRBV15 and TRBJ2-5; 9 bases map to TRBD2. V lost 1 base to trimming and J lost 5 bases; unmatched junction nucleotides: 5. CDR1 is LNHNV, CDR2 YYDKDF, per germline (reference sequence). The CDR3 totals 15 residues. The chain's CDR3 is CATSRGGGVFETQYF. CDR3 in DNA: TGTGCCACCAGCAGAGGCGGGGGGGTTTTTGAGACCCAGTACTTC.

A few counts support this clone. This CDR3 is CASSRLGSGASEQYF. Written as DNA, the CDR3 is TGTGCCAGCAGCCGCCTGGGGAGCGGGGCCTCCGAGCAGTACTTC. This chain connects TRBV7-2 to TRBJ2-7; 7 nucleotides line up with TRBD2. Trimming took 5 bases from V and 6 from J; bases not matched to a gene: 13. Germline V CDR1 and CDR2: SGHTA, FQGNSA. The CDR3 extends over 15 amino acids.

This clone was observed once. The V call is TRBV5-8, the J call TRBJ1-2; no reliable D call. CDR1 and CDR2 from the germline V gene are SGHTS and YDEGEE. V gave up 3 bases and J gave up 5 bases, with 17 bases separating them. This CDR3 has 15 amino acids. The CDR3, as DNA: TGTGCCAGCAGCTCCCAGTCCGGCAGGTCGTATGGCTACACCTTC. Translation gives CASSSQSGRSYGYTF.

The chain has TRBV12-5 and TRBJ2-3; D not resolved. The CDR3 loop spans 15 amino acids. Germline assignment: CDR1 LGHNT and CDR2 FRNRAP. Trimming shortened V by 5 bases and J by 0 bases, and 12 bases separated the two germline ends. The CDR3 loop is CASGTSRWSTDTQYF. CDR3 in DNA: TGTGCTAGTGGTACCAGTCGATGGAGCACAGATACGCAGTATTTT.

This chain uses TRBV11-2 with TRBJ2-3, with TRBD2 matching over 8 bases. In germline, CDR1 is SGHAT, CDR2 FQNNGV. The V gene end was trimmed by 1 base and the J gene end by 0 bases; junction bases not matched to a gene: 3. This CDR3 has 16 amino acids. CDR3 DNA: TGTGCCAGCAGCTTAGGGCTAGCGGGTAGCACAGATACGCAGTATTTT. Encoded protein: CASSLGLAGSTDTQYF.

V gene TRBV29-1 combines with J gene TRBJ2-5, with D perhaps TRBD2 (6 bases). Trimming stripped 8 bases from V and 4 bases from J, with 11 bases between. The CDR3 runs 11 residues. Germline CDR1 SQVTM, CDR2 ANQGSEA. CDR3 sequence (DNA): TGCAGCTCGCGGGGAGGAGAGACCCAGTACTTC. Translating gives CSSRGGETQYF.

The rearrangement links TRBV7-8 to TRBJ2-2, with 8 bases that match TRBD2. V was clipped by 5 bases and J by 7 bases; unmatched bases: 6. The CDR3 runs to 14 residues. From germline, CDR1 is SGHVS and CDR2 FQNEAQ. The CDR3 region is CASSRREVVGELFF. The CDR3 bases are TGTGCCAGCAGCAGGCGGGAGGTGGTCGGGGAGCTGTTTTTT. Supplemented by reference TRBV7-8 and TRBJ2-2, the full variable domain reads GAGVSQSPRYKVAKRGQDVALRCDPISGHVSLFWYQQALGQGPEFLTYFQNEAQLDKSGLPSDRFFAERPEGSVSTLKIQRTQQEDSAVYLCASSRREVVGELFFGEGSRLTVL.

CDR3 in DNA: TGTGCCAGCAGCGTAGCGCCGGGACAGGGGTATGGCTACACCTTC. As protein: CASSVAPGQGYGYTF. This chain connects TRBV9 to TRBJ1-2; 10 bases match TRBD1. This CDR3 is built from 15 residues. V dropped 0 bases and J dropped 5; count of bases not matched to a gene: 4. The germline V gene encodes CDR1 SGDLS and CDR2 YYNGEE.

The CDR3, as DNA: TGTGCCAGTAGTTCTCGTGGCCGGGGAAGCGACGAGCAGTACTTC. Protein product: CASSSRGRGSDEQYF. This rearrangement joins TRBV19 to TRBJ2-7, with D possibly matching TRBD2 (5 bases). The germline CDR1 and CDR2 sequences are LNHDA and SQIVND (reference sequence). This CDR3 spans 15 amino acids. The ends were cut back, 5 bases at V and 5 bases at J, with 19 bases in the middle.

The rearrangement links TRBV4-1 to TRBJ2-1; 9 bases align to TRBD2. This CDR3 is built from 18 residues. Germline V gives CDR1 MGHRA, CDR2 YSYEKL. The V segment lost 1 base and the J segment 1 base; nucleotides outside the gene matches: 8. The CDR3 DNA follows: TGCGCCAGCAGCCAAGCTGCAACTAGCGGGTTTTCCTACAATGAGCAGTTCTTC. It translates to CASSQAATSGFSYNEQFF.

The chain is built from TRBV11-3 and TRBJ2-2; 10 nucleotides line up with TRBD2. CDR3 size: 16 residues. Germline loops: CDR1 SGHNT, CDR2 YENEEA. J gave up 2 bases and V 6 bases, and 6 bases lay outside the gene matches. The CDR3 nucleotides are TGTGCCAGCAGTAGACTAGCGGGCGTAAACACCGGGGAGCTGTTTTTT. Its translation: CASSRLAGVNTGELFF.

This chain connects TRBV12-5 to TRBJ2-7, with 8 nucleotides matching TRBD2. Germline V gives CDR1 LGHNT, CDR2 FRNRAP. The CDR3 runs to 13 residues. V lost 5 bases to trimming and J lost 4 bases; unmatched junction nucleotides: 4. In DNA form, the CDR3 reads TGTGCTAGTGGTCTCAGCGGGGGTTACGAGCAGTACTTC. Protein sequence: CASGLSGGYEQYF.

This CDR3 reads CASSHHRGISYEQYF. The DNA of the CDR3 is TGTGCCAGCAGTCATCACAGGGGGATCTCCTACGAGCAGTACTTC. The rearrangement joins TRBV27 to TRBJ2-7; 8 nucleotides line up with TRBD1. The length of the CDR3 is 15 residues. V shed 5 bases, J shed 0 bases, and the junction held 6 bases outside the gene matches. Per the germline V gene, CDR1 is MNHEY and CDR2 is SMNVEV (reference sequence).

The rearrangement uses TRBV7-2 and TRBJ1-2, with 10 bases fitting TRBD1. The length of the CDR3 is 14 residues. The germline CDR1 and CDR2 sequences are SGHTA and FQGNSA. Trimming at V came to 5 bases and at J to 7 bases, leaving 7 bases not matched to a gene. The CDR3 nucleotides are TGTGCCAGCAGCCCGGGACAGGGGAATCGTGGCTACACCTTC. Encoded protein: CASSPGQGNRGYTF.

This chain links TRBV5-8 with TRBJ1-2; 9 positions agree with TRBD1. The CDR3 has 14 amino acids. Germline V CDR1 and CDR2: SGHTS, YDEGEE. V shed 1 base and J 7 bases; nucleotides not matched to a gene: 5. CDR3 loop: CASSLYGQGSGYTF. CDR3 nucleotides: TGTGCCAGCAGCTTGTATGGACAGGGGTCTGGCTACACCTTC. The full variable domain, completed using reference TRBV5-8 and TRBJ1-2, is EAGVTQSPTHLIKTRGQQATLRCSPISGHTSVYWYQQALGLGLQFLLWYDEGEERNRGNFPPRFSGRQFPNYSSELNVNALELEDSALYLCASSLYGQGSGYTFGSGTRLTVV.

The genes are TRBV5-1 and TRBJ2-2, with a tentative D call TRBD2 (6 bases). Germline CDR1 reads SGHRS; CDR2 reads YFSETQ. Trimming took off 0 bases at V and 7 bases at J, with 16 bases between the two ends. The CDR3 length is 16 residues. CDR3 in amino acids: CASSLAQLALSGELFF. The CDR3 bases are TGCGCCAGCAGCTTGGCACAACTAGCTTTGAGCGGGGAGCTGTTTTTT.

The V call is TRBV5-1, the J call TRBJ1-6, with D unclear. Germline V lookup: CDR1 SGHRS, CDR2 YFSETQ. Trimming pared 3 bases from V and 9 bases from J, leaving 13 bases between. This CDR3 region has 14 residues. As DNA, the CDR3 is TGCGCCAGCAGCTCACGCGGGGAAGTTTCACCCCTCCACTTT. This translates into CASSSRGEVSPLHF.

V is TRBV3-1 (or the pseudogene TRBV3-2) and J is TRBJ2-7; D gene uncertain. The CDR3 runs to 14 residues. Germline V gives CDR1 LGHDT, CDR2 YNNKEL (reference sequence). V was clipped by 0 bases and J by 9 bases, with 15 bases between them. The chain's CDR3 is CASSQDPVLRGQYF. In DNA form, the CDR3 reads TGTGCCAGCAGCCAAGATCCGGTCCTACGCGGGCAGTACTTC.

CDR3 sequence reads: CATSDYTGGTNTGELFF. The CDR3 DNA sequence: TGTGCCACCAGTGATTATACAGGGGGGACGAACACCGGGGAGCTGTTTTTT. The rearrangement joins TRBV24-1 to TRBJ2-2; 8 bases align to TRBD1. The V gene end was trimmed by 2 bases and the J gene end by 0 bases; junction bases not matched to a gene: 4. This CDR3 region has 17 residues. The V gene's germline CDR1 is KGHDR and CDR2 SFDVKD.

The chain carries TRBV19 and TRBJ1-3; D uncertain. The CDR3 has 15 amino acids. CDR1 and CDR2 (germline): LNHDA, SQIVND (reference sequence). The V gene lost 6 bases and the J gene lost 0 bases, with 12 bases spanning the gap. The chain's CDR3 is CASSIETSSGNTIYF. The CDR3, as DNA: TGTGCCAGTAGCATTGAGACAAGCTCTGGAAACACCATATATTTT. Drawing the rest from reference TRBV19 and TRBJ1-3, the complete variable domain is DGGITQSPKYLFRKEGQNVTLSCEQNLNHDAMYWYRQDPGQGLRLIYYSQIVNDFQKGDIAEGYSVSREKKESFPLTVTSAQKNPTAFYLCASSIETSSGNTIYFGEGSWLTVV.

V and J are TRBV4-2 and TRBJ2-7; D ambiguous. The CDR3 loop spans 14 amino acids. V was trimmed by 1 base and J by 2 bases, leaving 9 bases between them. CDR1 is LGHNA and CDR2 is YNFKEQ in the germline V gene. CDR3: CASSQAFQAYEQYF. CDR3 DNA: TGTGCCAGCAGCCAAGCTTTTCAGGCCTACGAGCAGTACTTC.

This clone was counted a single time. The chain combines TRBV11-3 with TRBJ2-5; 8 nucleotides align to TRBD2. The CDR3 runs to 16 residues. The germline V gene encodes CDR1 SGHNT and CDR2 YENEEA. The trim removed 4 bases at V and 5 bases at J, leaving 12 bases unmatched. CDR3 sequence: CASSSWLAGGWETQYF. In DNA, the CDR3 is TGTGCCAGCAGCTCTTGGTTGGCGGGAGGATGGGAGACCCAGTACTTC.

The genes are TRBV6-6 and TRBJ2-7, with TRBD2 matching over 7 bases. The V and J ends lost 2 bases and 3 bases, in that order; junction bases with no gene match: 4. Germline values: CDR1 MNHNY, CDR2 SVGAGI (reference sequence). The CDR3 has 14 amino acids. As DNA, the CDR3 is TGTGCCAGCAGTTACCCCACTAGCGACTACGAGCAGTACTTC. This encodes CASSYPTSDYEQYF.

This chain connects TRBV19 to TRBJ1-5, with TRBD1 matching over 8 bases. The V and J ends lost 5 bases and 11 bases, in that order; junction bases with no gene match: 8. In germline, CDR1 is LNHDA, CDR2 SQIVND (reference sequence). This CDR3 contains 13 residues. Written as DNA, the CDR3 is TGTGCCAGTAGTCCCCGGACAGGGACAGCCCAGCATTTT. Protein product: CASSPRTGTAQHF.

This chain uses TRBV30 with TRBJ2-1; D gene unclear. This CDR3 comprises 12 residues. The V gene lost 5 bases and the J gene lost 6 bases, with 11 bases spanning the gap. Germline CDR1 reads GTSNPN; CDR2 reads SVGIG (reference sequence). CDR3 bases: TGTGCCTGGGCGGCCAGCGCCAATGAGCAGTTCTTC. Translated: CAWAASANEQFF. The full variable domain, with the rest looked up from reference TRBV30 and TRBJ2-1, is SQTIHQWPATLVQPVGSPLSLECTVEGTSNPNLYWYRQAAGRGLQLLFYSVGIGQISSEVPQNLSASRPQDRQFILSSKKLLLSDSGFYLCAWAASANEQFFGPGTRLTVL.